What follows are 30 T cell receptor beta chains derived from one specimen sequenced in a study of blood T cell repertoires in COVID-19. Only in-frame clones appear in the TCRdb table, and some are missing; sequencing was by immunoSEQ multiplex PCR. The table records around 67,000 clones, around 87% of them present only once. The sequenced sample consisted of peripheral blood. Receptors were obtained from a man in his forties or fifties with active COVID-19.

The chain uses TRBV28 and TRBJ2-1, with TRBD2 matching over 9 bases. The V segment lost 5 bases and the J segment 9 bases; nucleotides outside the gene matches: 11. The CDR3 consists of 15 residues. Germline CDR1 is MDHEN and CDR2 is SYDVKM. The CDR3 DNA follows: TGTGCCAGCAGTCCACCGGCGGGAGGGCAGGTTGAGCAGTTCTTC. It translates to CASSPPAGGQVEQFF.

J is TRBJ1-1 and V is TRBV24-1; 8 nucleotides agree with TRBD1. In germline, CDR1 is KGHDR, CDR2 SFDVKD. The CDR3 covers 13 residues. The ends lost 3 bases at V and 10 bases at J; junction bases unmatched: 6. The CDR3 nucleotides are TGTGCCACCAGTGATCGCCAGGGGGCGGTAGCTTTCTTT. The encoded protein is CATSDRQGAVAFF.

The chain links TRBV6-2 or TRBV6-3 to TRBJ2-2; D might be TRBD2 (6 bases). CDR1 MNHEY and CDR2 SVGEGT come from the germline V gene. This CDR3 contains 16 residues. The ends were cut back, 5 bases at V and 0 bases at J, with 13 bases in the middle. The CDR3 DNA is TGTGCCAGCAGTACCCCGGGAGTAGCGAACACCGGGGAGCTGTTTTTT. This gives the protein CASSTPGVANTGELFF.

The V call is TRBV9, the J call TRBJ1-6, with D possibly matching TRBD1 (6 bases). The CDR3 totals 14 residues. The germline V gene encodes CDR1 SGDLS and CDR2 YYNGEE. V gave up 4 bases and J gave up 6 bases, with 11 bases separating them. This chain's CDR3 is CASSPQGLNSPLHF. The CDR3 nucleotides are TGTGCCAGCAGCCCCCAGGGGCTTAATTCACCCCTCCACTTT.

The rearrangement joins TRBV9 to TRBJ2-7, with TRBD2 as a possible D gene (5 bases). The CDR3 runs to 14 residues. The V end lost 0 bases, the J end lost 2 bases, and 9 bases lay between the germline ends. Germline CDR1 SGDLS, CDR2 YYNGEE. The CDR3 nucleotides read TGTGCCAGCAGCGTAGGGACCGGGGCCTACGAGCAGTACTTC. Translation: CASSVGTGAYEQYF.

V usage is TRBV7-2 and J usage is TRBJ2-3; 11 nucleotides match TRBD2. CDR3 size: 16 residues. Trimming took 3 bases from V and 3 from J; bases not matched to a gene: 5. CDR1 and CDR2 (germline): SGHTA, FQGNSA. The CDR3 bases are TGTGCCAGCAGCTTTATAGCTAGCGGGGGGACAGATACGCAGTATTTT. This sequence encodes CASSFIASGGTDTQYF.

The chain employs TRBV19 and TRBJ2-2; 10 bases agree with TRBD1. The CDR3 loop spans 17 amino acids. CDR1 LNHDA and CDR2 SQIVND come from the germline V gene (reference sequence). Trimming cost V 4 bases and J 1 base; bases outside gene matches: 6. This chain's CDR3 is CASSKGQGRGNTGELFF. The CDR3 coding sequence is TGTGCCAGTAGTAAGGGACAGGGGCGGGGGAACACCGGGGAGCTGTTTTTT.

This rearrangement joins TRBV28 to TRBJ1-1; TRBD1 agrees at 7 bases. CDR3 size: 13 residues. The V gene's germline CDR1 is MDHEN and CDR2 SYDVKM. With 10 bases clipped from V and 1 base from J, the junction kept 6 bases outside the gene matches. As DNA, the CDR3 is TGTGCCATAAAGGGGGCAACGAACACTGAAGCTTTCTTT. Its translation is CAIKGATNTEAFF.

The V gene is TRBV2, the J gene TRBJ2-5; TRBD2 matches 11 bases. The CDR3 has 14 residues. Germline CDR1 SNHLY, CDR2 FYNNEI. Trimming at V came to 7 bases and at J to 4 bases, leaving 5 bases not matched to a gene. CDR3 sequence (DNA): TGTGCCAGCAAGCAAGGACTAGCGGGAGAGACCCAGTACTTC. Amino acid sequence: CASKQGLAGETQYF.

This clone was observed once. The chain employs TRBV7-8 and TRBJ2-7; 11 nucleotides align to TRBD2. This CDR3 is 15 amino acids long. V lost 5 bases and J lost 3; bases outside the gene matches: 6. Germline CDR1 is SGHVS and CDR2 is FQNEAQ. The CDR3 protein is CASSPRLAGSYEQYF. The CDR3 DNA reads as TGTGCCAGCAGCCCGAGACTAGCGGGAAGCTACGAGCAGTACTTC.

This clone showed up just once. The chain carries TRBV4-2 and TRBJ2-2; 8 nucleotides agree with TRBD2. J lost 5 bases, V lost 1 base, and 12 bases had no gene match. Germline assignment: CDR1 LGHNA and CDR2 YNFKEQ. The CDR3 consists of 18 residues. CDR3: CASSQAWRAGEGTGELFF. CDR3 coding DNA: TGTGCCAGCAGCCAAGCTTGGAGAGCGGGAGAAGGGACCGGGGAGCTGTTTTTT.

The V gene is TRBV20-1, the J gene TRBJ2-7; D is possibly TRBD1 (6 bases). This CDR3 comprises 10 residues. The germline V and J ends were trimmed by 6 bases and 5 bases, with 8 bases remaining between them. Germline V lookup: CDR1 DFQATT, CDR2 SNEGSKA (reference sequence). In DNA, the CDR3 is TGCAGTGCGAGGACAGACGAGCAGTACTTC. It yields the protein CSARTDEQYF.

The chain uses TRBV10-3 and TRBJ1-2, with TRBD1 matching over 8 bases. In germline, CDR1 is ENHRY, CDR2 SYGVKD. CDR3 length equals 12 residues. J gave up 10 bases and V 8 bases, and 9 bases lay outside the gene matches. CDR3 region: CAIGQGQETYTF. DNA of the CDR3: TGTGCCATCGGACAGGGACAAGAGACCTACACCTTC.

CDR3 nucleotide sequence: TGCGCCAGCACCCGGGACATTACCGGGGAGCTGTTTTTT. Protein sequence: CASTRDITGELFF. This chain connects TRBV5-1 to TRBJ2-2, with a weak D call TRBD1 (6 bases). The CDR3 runs to 13 residues. Germline V lookup: CDR1 SGHRS, CDR2 YFSETQ. V was cut by 6 bases and J by 5 bases, with 11 bases left in between.

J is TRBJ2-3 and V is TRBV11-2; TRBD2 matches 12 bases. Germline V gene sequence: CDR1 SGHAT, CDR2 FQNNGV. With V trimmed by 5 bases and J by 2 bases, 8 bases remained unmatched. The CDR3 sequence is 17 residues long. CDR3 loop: CASSTRTSGANTDTQYF. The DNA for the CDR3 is TGTGCCAGCAGCACACGGACTAGCGGGGCCAACACAGATACGCAGTATTTT.

The CDR3 sequence is CASSGAGRYYGYTF. The CDR3 DNA is TGTGCCAGCAGTGGAGCGGGACGGTACTATGGCTACACCTTC. The chain couples TRBV6-2 or TRBV6-3 to TRBJ1-2; D possibly corresponds to TRBD1 (5 bases). CDR1 MNHEY and CDR2 SVGEGT come from the germline V gene. The V gene lost 5 bases and the J gene lost 3 bases, with 13 bases spanning the gap. The CDR3 has 14 residues.

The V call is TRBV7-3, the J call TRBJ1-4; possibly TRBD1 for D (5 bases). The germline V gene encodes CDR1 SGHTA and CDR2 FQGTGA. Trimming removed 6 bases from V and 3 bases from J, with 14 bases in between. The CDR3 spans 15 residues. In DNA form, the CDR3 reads TGTGCCAGCAGGCTCCAGGGTCGCGCTAATGAAAAACTGTTTTTT. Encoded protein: CASRLQGRANEKLFF.

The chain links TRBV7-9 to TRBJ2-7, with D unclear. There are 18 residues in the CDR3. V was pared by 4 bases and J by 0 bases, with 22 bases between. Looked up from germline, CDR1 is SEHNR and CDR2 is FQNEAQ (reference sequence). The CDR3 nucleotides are TGTGCCAGCAGCTCCAGACCGACAATACGAATAAGCTCCTACGAGCAGTACTTC. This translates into CASSSRPTIRISSYEQYF.

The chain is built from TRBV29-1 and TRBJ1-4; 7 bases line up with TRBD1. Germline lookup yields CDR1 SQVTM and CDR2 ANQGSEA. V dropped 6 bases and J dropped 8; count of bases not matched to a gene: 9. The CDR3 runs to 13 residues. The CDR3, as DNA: TGCAGCGTGGTCCGGGACAGTTCCGAAAAACTGTTTTTT. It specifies CSVVRDSSEKLFF.

The CDR3 spells CASSTNRGAGELFF. The CDR3 DNA reads as TGCGCCAGCAGCACTAACAGGGGGGCCGGGGAGCTGTTTTTT. The rearrangement joins TRBV4-1 to TRBJ2-2; 8 nucleotides agree with TRBD1. In germline, CDR1 is MGHRA, CDR2 YSYEKL. The CDR3 spans 14 residues. V shed 5 bases, J shed 6 bases, and the junction held 5 bases outside the gene matches.

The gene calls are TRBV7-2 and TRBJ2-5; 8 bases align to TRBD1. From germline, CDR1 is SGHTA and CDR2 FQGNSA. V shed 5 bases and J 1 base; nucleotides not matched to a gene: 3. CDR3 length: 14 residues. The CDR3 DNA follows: TGTGCCAGCAGCCAGGACAGGGCCCAAGAGACCCAGTACTTC. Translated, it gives CASSQDRAQETQYF.

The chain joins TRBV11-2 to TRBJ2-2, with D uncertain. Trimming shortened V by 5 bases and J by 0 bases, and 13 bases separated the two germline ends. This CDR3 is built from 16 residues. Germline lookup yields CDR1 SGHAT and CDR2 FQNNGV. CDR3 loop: CASSLQQLPNTGELFF. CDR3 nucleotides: TGTGCCAGCAGCCTACAACAGCTCCCGAACACCGGGGAGCTGTTTTTT. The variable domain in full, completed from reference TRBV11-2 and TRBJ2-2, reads EAGVAQSPRYKIIEKRQSVAFWCNPISGHATLYWYQQILGQGPKLLIQFQNNGVVDDSQLPKDRFSAERLKGVDSTLKIQPAKLEDSAVYLCASSLQQLPNTGELFFGEGSRLTVL.

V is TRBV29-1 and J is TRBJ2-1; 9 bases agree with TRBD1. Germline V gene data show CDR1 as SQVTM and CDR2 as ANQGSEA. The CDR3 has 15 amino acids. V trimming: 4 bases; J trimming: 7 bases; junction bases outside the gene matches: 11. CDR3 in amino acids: CSVVGQGGIWNEQFF. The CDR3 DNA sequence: TGCAGCGTTGTGGGACAGGGCGGAATATGGAATGAGCAGTTCTTC.

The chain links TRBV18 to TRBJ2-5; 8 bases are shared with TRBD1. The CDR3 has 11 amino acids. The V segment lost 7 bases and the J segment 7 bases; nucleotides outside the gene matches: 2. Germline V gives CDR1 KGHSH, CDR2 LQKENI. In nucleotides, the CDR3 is TGTGCCAGCTACGACAGGGGGACCCAGTACTTC. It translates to CASYDRGTQYF. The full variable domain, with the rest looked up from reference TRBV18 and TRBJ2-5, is NAGVMQNPRHLVRRRGQEARLRCSPMKGHSHVYWYRQLPEEGLKFMVYLQKENIIDESGMPKERFSAEFPKEGPSILRIQQVVRGDSAAYFCASYDRGTQYFGPGTRLLVL.

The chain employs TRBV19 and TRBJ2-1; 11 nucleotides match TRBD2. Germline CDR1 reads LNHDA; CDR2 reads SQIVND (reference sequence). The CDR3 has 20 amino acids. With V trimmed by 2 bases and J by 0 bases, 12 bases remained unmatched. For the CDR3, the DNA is TGTGCCAGTAGTATATTCTCGGGTCTAGCGGGAGGACGCTCCTACAATGAGCAGTTCTTC. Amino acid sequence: CASSIFSGLAGGRSYNEQFF. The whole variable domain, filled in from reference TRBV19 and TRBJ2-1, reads DGGITQSPKYLFRKEGQNVTLSCEQNLNHDAMYWYRQDPGQGLRLIYYSQIVNDFQKGDIAEGYSVSREKKESFPLTVTSAQKNPTAFYLCASSIFSGLAGGRSYNEQFFGPGTRLTVL.

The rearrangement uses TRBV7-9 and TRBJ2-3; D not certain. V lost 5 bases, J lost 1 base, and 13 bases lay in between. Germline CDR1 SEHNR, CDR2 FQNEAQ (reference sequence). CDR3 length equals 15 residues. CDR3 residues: CASSPKTLGTDTQYF. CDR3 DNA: TGTGCCAGCAGCCCCAAGACACTGGGCACAGATACGCAGTATTTT.

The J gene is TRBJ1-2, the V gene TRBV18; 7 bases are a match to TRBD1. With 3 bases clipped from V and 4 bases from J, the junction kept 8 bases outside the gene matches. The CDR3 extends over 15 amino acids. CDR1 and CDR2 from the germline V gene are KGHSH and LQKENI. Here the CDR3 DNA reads TGTGCCAGCTCACCCTCCGGACAGGCAACCTATGGCTACACCTTC. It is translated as CASSPSGQATYGYTF.

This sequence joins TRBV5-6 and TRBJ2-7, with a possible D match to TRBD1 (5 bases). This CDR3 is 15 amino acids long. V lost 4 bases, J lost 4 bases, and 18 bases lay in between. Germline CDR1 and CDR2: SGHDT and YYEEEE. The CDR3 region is CASSGVAGRSYEQYF. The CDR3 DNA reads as TGTGCCAGCAGCGGGGTGGCAGGGCGGTCGTACGAGCAGTACTTC.

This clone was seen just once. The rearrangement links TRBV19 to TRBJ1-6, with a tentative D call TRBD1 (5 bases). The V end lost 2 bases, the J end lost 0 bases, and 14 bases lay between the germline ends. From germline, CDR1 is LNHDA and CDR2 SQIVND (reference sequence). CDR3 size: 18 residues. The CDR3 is CASSITGGRSSYNSPLHF. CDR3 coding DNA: TGTGCCAGTAGTATAACCGGGGGACGGAGCTCCTATAATTCACCCCTCCACTTT.

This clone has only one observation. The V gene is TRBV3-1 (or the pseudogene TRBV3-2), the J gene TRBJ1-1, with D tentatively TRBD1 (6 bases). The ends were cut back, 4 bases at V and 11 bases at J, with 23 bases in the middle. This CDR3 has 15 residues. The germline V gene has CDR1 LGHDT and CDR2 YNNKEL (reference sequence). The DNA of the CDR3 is TGTGCCAGCAGCCCCTCTGATGTGGACAGTATCGCGGCTTTCTTT. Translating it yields CASSPSDVDSIAAFF.